The rows below give T cell receptor beta chains drawn from one sample of a study of T-cell reconstitution after alpha-beta-depleted transplantation in children. TCRdb passed the PCR reads through MiXCR, listing each CDR3 protein once. The sample comprises roughly 100,000 distinct CDR3 sequences, roughly 8% of which are singletons, and about 7% rests with the top ten. The sequencing used PBMCs from the stem cell graft donor, collected from the stem cell graft. The receptor source for this set is a human donor who donated a stem cell graft to a child with congenital amegakaryocytic thrombocytopenia. CDR3s include the opening cysteine and the closing phenylalanine or tryptophan. The D gene is left open where the match is weak. The size entry is marked missing in some rows and otherwise reads once, few, many or a size class.

>NA|TRBJ1-6|many|16|TRBV4-2
TGTGCCAGCAGCCAAGATCAGGCCGCCGGCGGTTCACCCCTCCACTTT
CASSQDQAAGGSPLHF
>TRBD1|TRBJ2-3|many|15|TRBV19
TGTGCCAGCACCACCGGACAGGCCCGCACAGATACGCAGTATTTT
CASTTGQARTDTQYF
>TRBD1|TRBJ2-6|many|18|TRBV5-1
TGCGCCAGCAGGCTAACCCGGGACAGGGGGCTTGGGGCCAACGTCCTGACTTTC
CASRLTRDRGLGANVLTF
>NA|TRBJ1-6|many|13|TRBV6-5
TGTGCCAGCAGTTACGGGTATAATTCACCCCTCCACTTT
CASSYGYNSPLHF
>TRBD1|TRBJ1-1|many|14|TRBV20-1
TGCAGTGCTAGAGAGACAGGGGGCGCCACTGAAGCTTTCTTT
CSARETGGATEAFF
>NA|TRBJ2-7|NA|15|TRBV5-1
TGCGCCAGCAGCGTGGGGGCAGGGACCTCCTACGAGCAGTACTTC
CASSVGAGTSYEQYF
>TRBD1|TRBJ2-7|many|15|TRBV12-3/TRBV12-4
TGTGCCAGCAGTTTCAGGGGGCCGGTAGGTTCCGAGCAGTACTTC
CASSFRGPVGSEQYF
>NA|TRBJ1-5|many|14|TRBV2
TGTGCCAGCAGTGAAAGGGGGGGTGGGCAGCCCCAGCATTTT
CASSERGGGQPQHF
>NA|TRBJ2-2|NA|14|TRBV7-9
TGTGCCAGCAGCTGGGGACCGAACACCGGGGAGCTGTTTTTT
CASSWGPNTGELFF
>TRBD1|TRBJ1-1|many|14|TRBV20-1
TGCAGTGCTAGCAGGGGGACGCAGAACACTGAAGCTTTCTTT
CSASRGTQNTEAFF
>TRBD1|TRBJ2-5|NA|16|TRBV7-8
TGTGCCAGCAGCTCCTTTCTTCAGGGGGCTTGGGAGACCCAGTACTTC
CASSSFLQGAWETQYF
>NA|TRBJ1-1|few|12|TRBV20-1
TGCCGAACCCAAGGGGCAGCCACTGAAGCTTTCTTT
CRTQGAATEAFF
>NA|TRBJ2-7|few|13|TRBV10-3
TGTGCCATCAGTGAGTCGGCGGGTTTCGAGCAGTACTTC
CAISESAGFEQYF
>NA|TRBJ1-1|many|13|TRBV20-1
TGCAGTGCCTCAGAAAGGCCGGGACCGGGGGCTTTCTTT
CSASERPGPGAFF
>NA|TRBJ2-3|many|13|TRBV20-1
TGCAGTGCTAGGGGGGGGGGCCCAGATACGCAGTATTTT
CSARGGGPDTQYF
>NA|TRBJ2-7|many|12|TRBV7-9
TGTGCCAGCAGCTCCATAGGAGGCGAGCAGTACTTC
CASSSIGGEQYF
>TRBD1|TRBJ1-3|many|19|TRBV28
TGTGCCAGCAGTCCTGGGACAGGACCAACCCAATACTCTGGAAACACCATATATTTT
CASSPGTGPTQYSGNTIYF
>NA|TRBJ1-1|NA|15|TRBV5-1
TGCGCCAGTACAGGGCCGGGCTTTTTGAACACTGAAGCTTTCTTT
CASTGPGFLNTEAFF
>NA|TRBJ2-1|many|11|TRBV7-2
TGTGCCAGCAGCTTAACGGACAGGCAGTTCTTC
CASSLTDRQFF
>TRBD1|TRBJ2-7|medium-sized|14|TRBV20-1
TGCAGTGCTAGCACCGGGACAGTCCCCTACGAGCAGTACTTC
CSASTGTVPYEQYF
>TRBD1|TRBJ1-5|many|16|TRBV20-1
TGCAGTGCAATCTCGCAGGGGGCAATCAGCAATCAGCCCCAGCATTTT
CSAISQGAISNQPQHF
>NA|TRBJ2-3|many|16|TRBV6-5
TGTGCCAGCAGGCCTGGACCGGGGGCTTGGACAGATACGCAGTATTTT
CASRPGPGAWTDTQYF
>TRBD1|TRBJ1-1|NA|18|TRBV4-2
TGTGCCAGCAGCCCGAGGACAGGGGGCGCAGGGAGAAACACTGAAGCTTTCTTT
CASSPRTGGAGRNTEAFF